This T cell receptor (beta chain) appears in the sequencing data of a study of identical twins. In regard to this clonotype: Its target is unknown.

Notes on the study in general: Abundant cord blood beta clonotypes carried fewer insertions; memory repertoires showed none.

The junction had 16 bases not matched to a gene; V was cut back by 8 bases and J by 5 bases. Per germline, CDR1 SQVTM and CDR2 ANQGSEA. This CDR3 has 16 amino acids. One entry per CDR3 protein, called by TCRdb with MiXCR from the 5' RACE reads. The sample lists 450,000 or so distinct CDR3 sequences, approximately 25% seen once, with roughly 3% in the top ten. These data also featured in a second study, about T cells expressing NK-cell markers. Per that study: HCMV specificity of the expanded NKG2C+ T cell clones was not established.

The source of this sequence is a woman under 30 in good health. The sample consisted of CD4+ T cells sorted from blood. The rearrangement links TRBV29-1 to TRBJ2-1, with 9 bases identical to TRBD1. As DNA, the CDR3 is TGCAGCTCGCCCCGTGCGGACAGGGGCCTTAACAATGAGCAGTTCTTC. Encoded protein: CSSPRADRGLNNEQFF.